This T cell receptor beta chain came from a study of T cells after somatic rescue of genetic block. This CDR3 region has 15 residues. V dropped 3 bases and J dropped 4 bases, with 13 bases sitting between them. CDR1 and CDR2 (germline): MNHEY, SMNVEV (reference sequence). Measured with immunoSEQ multiplex PCR; TCRdb has only the in-frame clones, and not every one. The sample includes fewer than 150,000 clones, about 90% of them seen just once. The V and J genes are TRBV27 and TRBJ1-5; D uncertain. Sequencing was performed on peripheral blood mononuclear cells (PBMCs). The TCR comes from a woman under 30. In DNA, the CDR3 is TGTGCCAGCAGTTTCGGCAGCGGATTTAATCAGCCCCAGCATTTT. It yields the protein CASSFGSGFNQPQHF.